These T cell receptor beta chains were read from a single sample in a study of OX40 agonist ivuxolimab in advanced cancers. Clones were read by immunoSEQ multiplex PCR, and TCRdb kept only the in-frame ones, dropping some. The profile shows some 54,000 clones, over 60% of them singletons. This specimen was CD4+ or CD8+ T cells sorted from blood, taken in a trial of the OX40 agonist ivuxolimab. Receptors originate from an adult with an advanced solid tumor such as melanoma, head and neck, liver or kidney cancer. The CDR3 runs from the conserved cysteine through the conserved F or W. A D gene is named only where the DNA matches it firmly. Size values are once, few and many counts, or a class for expanded clones, and some rows have none.

TRBV7-9,TRBJ1-3,-,few,TGTGCCAGCAGCGCAAGAACAGACAGCATCTCTGGAAACACCATATATTTT,CASSARTDSISGNTIYF
TRBV7-8,TRBJ2-1,-,once,TGTGCCAGCAGCTTAGTCGGCGAGAACTACAATGAGCAGTTCTTC,CASSLVGENYNEQFF
TRBV7-9,TRBJ1-5,-,once,TGTGCCAGCAGCTTAGGGGGGCCGAATCAGCCCCAGCATTTT,CASSLGGPNQPQHF
TRBV5-1,TRBJ2-5,TRBD2,-,TGCGCCAGCAGCCCCCAGCGGGAGCTCGCAGAGACCCAGTACTTC,CASSPQRELAETQYF
TRBV2,TRBJ2-6,-,-,TGTGCCAGCAGTGAGGGCAGACGGACTGGGGCCAACGTCCTGACTTTC,CASSEGRRTGANVLTF
TRBV5-6,TRBJ1-2,TRBD1,few,TGTGCCAGCAGCTTGGATTTGGGACAGATTAACTATGGCTACACCTTC,CASSLDLGQINYGYTF
TRBV16,TRBJ1-5,TRBD1,once,TGTGCCGGCGGACAGGGGCGGAATCAGCCCCAGCATTTT,CAGGQGRNQPQHF
TRBV19,TRBJ1-2,-,-,TGTGCCAGTAGCCGACAGGACTATGGCTACACCTTC,CASSRQDYGYTF
TRBV29-1,TRBJ2-5,-,-,TGCAGCGTTGAAGATCCGAGCCAAGAGACCCAGTACTTC,CSVEDPSQETQYF
TRBV30,TRBJ1-4,-,-,TGTGCTTCGGGTCAGGGCACAGGCTGGGAAAAACTGTTTTTT,CASGQGTGWEKLFF
TRBV6-6,TRBJ2-7,-,-,TGTGCCAGCAGTCCTCTCTACGAGCAGTACTTC,CASSPLYEQYF
TRBV28,TRBJ1-2,-,-,TGTGCCAGCAGCCCGACAGGTAGATCGGAGAGAAACTATGGCTACACCTTC,CASSPTGRSERNYGYTF
TRBV28,TRBJ1-4,-,-,TGTGCCAGCAGTCGTAATGAAAAACTGTTTTTT,CASSRNEKLFF
TRBV30,TRBJ1-6,TRBD1,-,TGTGCCTGTCACTTCCCGGGACAGGGGATCTCCTGGAAAAATTCACCCCTCCACTTT,CACHFPGQGISWKNSPLHF
TRBV10-2,TRBJ2-3,-,-,TGCGCCAGCAGAGAAGTAACAGATACGCAGTATTTT,CASREVTDTQYF
TRBV27,TRBJ2-4,-,-,TGTGCCAGCAGTTTCCGGGGCCTAGCCAAAAACATTCAGTACTTC,CASSFRGLAKNIQYF
TRBV9,TRBJ2-2,TRBD1,-,TGTGCCAGCAGCGTAGGAGGGGGCCGTACCGGGGAGCTGTTTTTT,CASSVGGGRTGELFF
TRBV4-1,TRBJ2-5,TRBD2,-,TGCGCCAGCAGCCAAGTGATCGGGGAACGGGGGGGCCTAAAAGAGACCCAGTACTTC,CASSQVIGERGGLKETQYF
TRBV7-9,TRBJ1-1,-,once,TGTGCCAGCAGCTTGGAAGGGACTGGGGCTTTCTTT,CASSLEGTGAFF
TRBV19,TRBJ2-2,-,-,TGTGCCAGTAGTAAGGGACTCTCCGGGGAGCTGTTTTTT,CASSKGLSGELFF
TRBV19,TRBJ1-2,-,-,TGTGCCAGTAGCCAACAGGCGGCTAACTATGGCTACACCTTC,CASSQQAANYGYTF
TRBV19,TRBJ1-2,-,once,TGTGCCAGTAGTATCGGGGCAGGGAGGATTGGCTACACCTTC,CASSIGAGRIGYTF
TRBV15,TRBJ2-3,TRBD2,-,TGTGCCACCAGCAGAGGGACTAGCGGGAGTTGGGATACGCAGTATTTT,CATSRGTSGSWDTQYF
TRBV11-2,TRBJ1-1,-,-,TGTGCCAGCAGCTCCCAAGCAGGGCTGAACACTGAAGCTTTCTTT,CASSSQAGLNTEAFF
TRBV5-1,TRBJ1-2,-,few,TGCGCCAGCAGCTTAACAGAGGCTAACTATGGCTACACCTTC,CASSLTEANYGYTF
TRBV5-4,TRBJ2-5,-,-,TGTGCCAGCAGCTTCCCCGGGTCTTCCAGAGAGACCCAGTACTTC,CASSFPGSSRETQYF
TRBV5-5,TRBJ1-2,TRBD1,-,TGTGCCAGCAGCTACCTAGACAGGGACGGCTACACCTTC,CASSYLDRDGYTF
TRBV5-1,TRBJ1-4,TRBD1,-,TGCGCCAGCAGCCTCCGGGACAGGGGAGGACTGTTTTTT,CASSLRDRGGLFF
TRBV19,TRBJ1-5,-,-,TGTGCCAGTAGTTTCCCGTATAGCAATCAGCCCCAGCATTTT,CASSFPYSNQPQHF
TRBV9,TRBJ2-1,TRBD2,-,TGTGCCAGCAGCGTAGACTCTAGCGGGGGCTATGAGCAGTTCTTC,CASSVDSSGGYEQFF
TRBV5-1,TRBJ2-3,-,-,TGCGCCAGCAGCTTGGGACGGCCTGAGGATACGCAGTATTTT,CASSLGRPEDTQYF
TRBV27,TRBJ2-3,TRBD2,few,TGTGCCAGCAGTCCACTACTAGCGGGAACTAAGCGGGCACACACAGATACGCAGTATTTT,CASSPLLAGTKRAHTDTQYF
TRBV5-1,TRBJ1-5,TRBD1,-,TGCGCCAGCAGCTGGACAGGCATGAATGGCAATCAGCCCCAGCATTTT,CASSWTGMNGNQPQHF
TRBV5-4,TRBJ1-2,-,-,TGTGCCAGCAGCTCCTCCTGGGGGTTAGGCTACACCTTC,CASSSSWGLGYTF